The 27 T cell receptor beta chains presented below share a single source sample, sequenced in a study of blood T cells in healthy people across ages. The use of a sample-barcoded 5' primer and a J-beta primer mix characterized a second PCR of 7 to 11 cycles. TCRdb redid the calling of the 5' RACE reads with MiXCR, one entry per CDR3 protein. This table has over 1,500,000 distinct CDR3 sequences, around half appearing once. The sequenced sample was blood. The receptors stem from a woman aged 35 to 49 in good health.

The chain uses TRBV7-9 and TRBJ2-1, with a tentative D call TRBD2 (7 bases). Looked up from germline, CDR1 is SEHNR and CDR2 is FQNEAQ (reference sequence). This CDR3 comprises 16 residues. The V gene lost 1 base and the J gene lost 10 bases, with 20 bases spanning the gap. The CDR3 loop is CASSLGRWGGLWEQFF. The CDR3 bases are TGTGCCAGCAGCTTAGGAAGGTGGGGGGGCCTGTGGGAGCAGTTCTTC. Full variable domain (missing parts from reference TRBV7-9 and TRBJ2-1): DTGVSQNPRHKITKRGQNVTFRCDPISEHNRLYWYRQTLGQGPEFLTYFQNEAQLEKSRLLSDRFSAERPKGSFSTLEIQRTEQGDSAMYLCASSLGRWGGLWEQFFGPGTRLTVL.

The V call is TRBV7-2, the J call TRBJ2-3; 8 bases agree with TRBD1. The trim removed 3 bases at V and 2 bases at J, leaving 7 bases unmatched. Looked up from germline, CDR1 is SGHTA and CDR2 is FQGNSA. This CDR3 spans 16 amino acids. The chain's CDR3 is CASSFGTGYFTDTQYF. Here the CDR3 DNA reads TGTGCCAGCAGCTTTGGGACAGGTTACTTCACAGATACGCAGTATTTT.

The V and J genes are TRBV6-2 or TRBV6-3 and TRBJ1-4, with no clear D. There are 14 residues in the CDR3. The V and J ends lost 2 bases and 8 bases respectively, with 12 bases between them. Germline lookup yields CDR1 MNHEY and CDR2 SVGEGT. The CDR3 sequence: CASSYGYPAEKLFF. CDR3 bases: TGTGCCAGCAGTTACGGCTACCCGGCGGAAAAACTGTTTTTT.

The chain joins TRBV3-1 to TRBJ2-7; 8 bases fit TRBD2. Germline V lookup: CDR1 LGHDT, CDR2 YNNKEL (reference sequence). The trim removed 1 base at V and 3 bases at J, leaving 5 bases unmatched. There are 15 residues in the CDR3. The CDR3 DNA follows: TGTGCCAGCAGCCAAGCCCCGGGGGGGCACTACGAGCAGTACTTC. Its translation is CASSQAPGGHYEQYF.

The gene calls are TRBV29-1 and TRBJ2-3; 8 nucleotides align to TRBD1. CDR1 is SQVTM, CDR2 ANQGSEA, per germline. Trimming took 5 bases from V and 5 from J; bases not matched to a gene: 9. The CDR3 contains 14 residues. CDR3 in DNA: TGCAGCGTTTCTGGACAGGGAGGAGGAGATACGCAGTATTTT. Protein: CSVSGQGGGDTQYF.

This clonotype was seen more than once but under ten times. The J gene is TRBJ2-1, the V gene TRBV7-2; 7 bases map to TRBD2. The V and J ends lost 5 bases and 4 bases, in that order; junction bases with no gene match: 8. The CDR3 consists of 15 residues. Germline V gene data show CDR1 as SGHTA and CDR2 as FQGNSA. In nucleotides, the CDR3 is TGTGCCAGCAGCGCCCCCCCCGGGGGGTACAATGAGCAGTTCTTC. Its protein is CASSAPPGGYNEQFF. Supplemented by reference TRBV7-2 and TRBJ2-1, the full variable domain reads GAGVSQSPSNKVTEKGKDVELRCDPISGHTALYWYRQSLGQGLEFLIYFQGNSAPDKSGLPSDRFSAERTGGSVSTLTIQRTQQEDSAVYLCASSAPPGGYNEQFFGPGTRLTVL.

Only a few counts were recorded for this clonotype. The V and J genes are TRBV28 and TRBJ2-4, with 7 bases aligning to TRBD1. This CDR3 is built from 14 residues. Germline values: CDR1 MDHEN, CDR2 SYDVKM. V was pared by 6 bases and J by 13 bases, with 15 bases of the junction left unmatched. The DNA for the CDR3 is TGTGCCAGCAGAGTTCCACAGGGGTCAGGTGAGCAGTACTTC. It specifies CASRVPQGSGEQYF. Full variable domain (rest looked up from reference TRBV28 and TRBJ2-4): DVKVTQSSRYLVKRTGEKVFLECVQDMDHENMFWYRQDPGLGLRLIYFSYDVKMKEKGDIPEGYSVSREKKERFSLILESASTNQTSMYLCASRVPQGSGEQYFGAGTRLSVL.

The V and J genes are TRBV6-2 or TRBV6-3 and TRBJ2-3, with a tentative D call TRBD2 (5 bases). Trimming removed 0 bases from V and 4 bases from J, with 14 bases in between. The CDR3 is made up of 16 amino acids. The germline gives CDR1 MNHEY, CDR2 SVGEGT. In DNA form, the CDR3 reads TGTGCCAGCAGTTACTCGGGAGCTCTCGGGGCAGATACGCAGTATTTT. Translated: CASSYSGALGADTQYF.

The chain has TRBV20-1 and TRBJ2-3; perhaps TRBD2 as D (6 bases). V was trimmed by 4 bases and J by 0 bases, leaving 17 bases between them. The germline CDR1 and CDR2 sequences are DFQATT and SNEGSKA (reference sequence). This CDR3 is built from 16 residues. CDR3 sequence reads: CSANGGEWSSTDTQYF. For the CDR3, the DNA is TGCAGTGCTAACGGGGGAGAGTGGTCTAGCACAGATACGCAGTATTTT.

The V gene is TRBV6-5, the J gene TRBJ1-6, with 10 bases matching TRBD1. CDR1 is MNHEY, CDR2 SVGAGI, per germline. J lost 8 bases, V lost 5 bases, and 6 bases had no gene match. CDR3 size: 15 residues. CDR3 protein: CASSRDRGRYSPLHF. The CDR3 nucleotides are TGTGCCAGCAGTCGCGACAGGGGGCGATATTCACCCCTCCACTTT.

This clonotype has only a few counts. V usage is TRBV5-1 and J usage is TRBJ1-4; 8 nucleotides align to TRBD1. The germline V gene encodes CDR1 SGHRS and CDR2 YFSETQ. CDR3 length: 14 amino acids. V gave up 4 bases and J gave up 7 bases; unmatched junction bases: 6. As DNA, the CDR3 is TGCGCCAGCAGCCAGGACAGGGAGGGTGAAAAACTGTTTTTT. It specifies CASSQDREGEKLFF.

This clonotype was seen more than once but under ten times. The V call is TRBV10-3, the J call TRBJ2-7, with 7 bases lining up with TRBD2. The J segment lost 5 bases and the V segment lost 10 bases, leaving 8 bases of the junction unmatched. Germline loops: CDR1 ENHRY, CDR2 SYGVKD. The CDR3 loop spans 12 amino acids. The CDR3 region is CATNGLDHEQYF. The CDR3 region has the DNA TGTGCCACTAACGGACTAGATCACGAGCAGTACTTC.

The genes are TRBV5-1 and TRBJ2-1, with 8 positions matching TRBD1. Per the germline V gene, CDR1 is SGHRS and CDR2 is YFSETQ. The V gene end was trimmed by 4 bases and the J gene end by 3 bases; junction bases not matched to a gene: 3. This CDR3 is 14 amino acids long. The CDR3 spells CASSRGTGYNEQFF. The CDR3 DNA reads TGCGCCAGCAGCAGGGGGACAGGCTACAATGAGCAGTTCTTC.

The table lists this clonotype with a few counts. The genes are TRBV7-2 and TRBJ2-7, with a possible D match to TRBD2 (6 bases). The CDR3 is 13 amino acids. Trimming stripped 1 base from V and 5 bases from J, with 9 bases between. Germline V gene lookup returns CDR1 SGHTA and CDR2 FQGNSA. The CDR3 here is CASSLGGVDEQYF. The DNA for the CDR3 is TGTGCCAGCAGCTTAGGGGGGGTAGACGAGCAGTACTTC.

Turning to this clonotype: Sequence at one end of the junction differs from germline and may be a read error. The rearrangement uses TRBV5-1 and TRBJ2-3; 11 nucleotides line up with TRBD2. The germline V gene encodes CDR1 SGHRS and CDR2 YFSETQ. CDR3 length equals 16 residues. CDR3: CASSLGTSGSTATQYF. In DNA, the CDR3 is TGCGCCAGCAGCTTAGGGACTAGCGGCTCCACAGCTACGCAGTATTTT.

The chain uses TRBV2 and TRBJ2-7; TRBD2 might be the D (5 bases). CDR1 is SNHLY, CDR2 FYNNEI, per germline. V was pared by 3 bases and J by 0 bases, with 9 bases between. The CDR3 has 14 residues. CDR3 DNA sequence: TGTGCCAGCAGTGATAGACTATCCTCCTACGAGCAGTACTTC. Protein product: CASSDRLSSYEQYF.

The chain employs TRBV10-3 and TRBJ2-1; possibly TRBD1 for D (6 bases). Germline values: CDR1 ENHRY, CDR2 SYGVKD. The CDR3 sequence is 14 residues long. The V gene lost 5 bases and the J gene lost 8 bases, with 16 bases spanning the gap. This CDR3 is CAISPGTGLYEQFF. CDR3 DNA: TGTGCCATCAGTCCCGGCACAGGGTTGTATGAGCAGTTCTTC.

J is TRBJ2-7 and V is TRBV28, with TRBD1 matching over 7 bases. Germline V gene lookup returns CDR1 MDHEN and CDR2 SYDVKM. The junction had 5 bases not matched to a gene; V was cut back by 3 bases and J by 6 bases. CDR3 length: 13 residues. CDR3 residues: CASSLTGMGEQYF. The CDR3 DNA follows: TGTGCCAGCAGTTTGACAGGGATGGGCGAGCAGTACTTC.

This chain uses TRBV14 with TRBJ2-7, with 13 bases identical to TRBD2. J gave up 0 bases and V 2 bases, and 7 bases lay outside the gene matches. Germline V gives CDR1 SGHDN, CDR2 FVKESK. CDR3 length equals 18 residues. The CDR3 loop is CASSQPGLAGPSSYEQYF. As DNA, the CDR3 is TGTGCCAGCAGCCAACCGGGACTAGCGGGGCCCAGCTCCTACGAGCAGTACTTC.

The chain joins TRBV6-2 or TRBV6-3 to TRBJ2-3; 10 nucleotides align to TRBD1. Germline V gene data show CDR1 as MNHEY and CDR2 as SVGEGT. This CDR3 is built from 16 residues. Losses at the gene ends were 1 base for V and 5 bases for J; bases not matched to a gene: 6. The CDR3 DNA sequence: TGTGCCAGCAGTTACTGGACAGGGGGAGAAGGAGATACGCAGTATTTT. Translated: CASSYWTGGEGDTQYF.

This clonotype came up many times. The rearrangement uses TRBV29-1 and TRBJ2-3; D gene unclear. In germline, CDR1 is SQVTM, CDR2 ANQGSEA. Between the trimmed V and J ends, which lost 6 bases and 0 bases, there was a span of 16 bases. There are 15 residues in the CDR3. The CDR3 spells CSVKTGGPSTDTQYF. CDR3 DNA: TGCAGCGTCAAAACCGGTGGGCCTAGCACAGATACGCAGTATTTT.

The chain uses TRBV6-2 or TRBV6-3 and TRBJ2-3; 7 bases agree with TRBD2. With 11 bases clipped from V and 1 base from J, the junction kept 6 bases outside the gene matches. The germline V gene encodes CDR1 MNHEY and CDR2 SVGEGT. The CDR3 spans 13 residues. CDR3 amino acids: CAARSGGTDTQYF. DNA for the CDR3: TGTGCCGCAAGGAGCGGGGGCACAGATACGCAGTATTTT.

This clonotype was observed a few times. The chain combines TRBV9 with TRBJ2-1, with 8 bases that match TRBD2. This CDR3 comprises 15 residues. Per the germline V gene, CDR1 is SGDLS and CDR2 is YYNGEE. V lost 5 bases to trimming and J lost 4 bases; unmatched junction nucleotides: 8. The CDR3 DNA reads TGTGCCAGCAGAGCGGGGCTAGCGGGTTACAATGAGCAGTTCTTC. Translating gives CASRAGLAGYNEQFF.

The rearrangement links TRBV20-1 to TRBJ1-2, with D tentatively TRBD1 (6 bases). The CDR3 is 14 amino acids. V shed 6 bases and J shed 0 bases, with 14 bases lying between them. Germline CDR1 reads DFQATT; CDR2 reads SNEGSKA (reference sequence). CDR3 sequence: CSAPAQGTNYGYTF. DNA for the CDR3: TGCAGTGCCCCGGCCCAGGGGACTAACTATGGCTACACCTTC.

The chain couples TRBV20-1 to TRBJ2-7; no definite D call. This CDR3 has 15 residues. The V end was cut by 6 bases, the J end by 4 bases, with 22 bases between. Germline CDR1 DFQATT, CDR2 SNEGSKA (reference sequence). The CDR3 loop is CSAKNHKGFTYEQYF. The CDR3 region has the DNA TGCAGTGCCAAGAACCACAAAGGGTTTACGTACGAGCAGTACTTC.

This clonotype was recorded once. J is TRBJ2-7 and V is TRBV28; 9 nucleotides align to TRBD1. This CDR3 comprises 16 residues. The germline CDR1 and CDR2 sequences are MDHEN and SYDVKM. Trimming at V came to 3 bases and at J to 1 base, leaving 7 bases not matched to a gene. The CDR3 here is CASSFYRDRASYEQYF. CDR3 coding DNA: TGTGCCAGCAGTTTCTACCGGGACAGGGCATCCTACGAGCAGTACTTC.

The chain carries TRBV7-2 and TRBJ1-4, with D tentatively TRBD1 (6 bases). Looked up from germline, CDR1 is SGHTA and CDR2 is FQGNSA. The CDR3 runs 16 residues. V was trimmed by 4 bases and J by 8 bases, leaving 20 bases between them. CDR3 sequence reads: CASSSYPGTQGEKLFF. The CDR3 nucleotides are TGTGCCAGCAGCTCCTACCCCGGGACACAAGGAGAAAAACTGTTTTTT.